Listed below are T cell receptor beta chains from one sample, sequenced in a study of T cell responses to AZD1222 COVID-19 vaccine. TCRdb keeps only in-frame clones here, not all; method: immunoSEQ multiplex PCR. The table lists 250,000 to 300,000 clones, 90% to 95% of them singletons. The sequencing here drew on peripheral blood, taken 28 days after the second AZD1222 dose. The origin of the receptors is an adult who received the AZD1222 COVID-19 vaccine. CDR3s include the opening cysteine and the closing phenylalanine or tryptophan. D genes are given only for firm matches. Clone size appears in some rows only: once, few, many, or a class for an expanded clone.

V: TRBV9; size: .; J: TRBJ2-7; D: .; DNA: TGTGCCAGCAGCATAGGACCCTCGAGCTCCTACGAGCAGTACTTC; CDR3: CASSIGPSSSYEQYF
V: TRBV19; size: .; J: TRBJ1-5; D: TRBD1; DNA: TGTGCCAGTACCACTGGGGACAGGGGGGTGCAGCCCCAGCATTTT; CDR3: CASTTGDRGVQPQHF
V: TRBV19; size: few; J: TRBJ1-4; D: .; DNA: TGTGCCAGTAGTCGGCTAGGGGTGGGTAATGAAAAACTGTTTTTT; CDR3: CASSRLGVGNEKLFF
V: TRBV24-1; size: once; J: TRBJ2-1; D: .; DNA: TGTGCCACCAGTGGCGCCTCTAGCGTAAGCTCCTACAATGAGCAGTTCTTC; CDR3: CATSGASSVSSYNEQFF
V: TRBV5-4; size: .; J: TRBJ2-2; D: .; DNA: TGTGCCAGCAGCTTGTTTGCGGGTACCACCGGGGAGCTGTTTTTT; CDR3: CASSLFAGTTGELFF
V: TRBV3-1/TRBV3-2; size: .; J: TRBJ2-7; D: .; DNA: TGTGCCAGCAGCCAGGAGGGTGGACGGCTCTACGAGCAGTACTTC; CDR3: CASSQEGGRLYEQYF
V: TRBV5-4; size: .; J: TRBJ1-1; D: .; DNA: TGTGCCAGCAACGGGCAGCCGAACACTGAAGCTTTCTTT; CDR3: CASNGQPNTEAFF
V: TRBV6-6; size: .; J: TRBJ1-5; D: .; DNA: TGTGCCAGCAAAGACCATCTCGGACGCAATCAGCCCCAGCATTTT; CDR3: CASKDHLGRNQPQHF
V: TRBV12-3/TRBV12-4; size: .; J: TRBJ2-3; D: .; DNA: TGTGCCAGCAGTTTATCGGCAGATACGCAGTATTTT; CDR3: CASSLSADTQYF
V: TRBV6-5; size: .; J: TRBJ1-2; D: TRBD1; DNA: TGTGCCAGCAGTTTGGGACAGAACTATGGCTACACCTTC; CDR3: CASSLGQNYGYTF
V: TRBV6-5; size: .; J: TRBJ2-1; D: TRBD1; DNA: TGTGCCAGCAGGGGGGACAGGACTCGGAGTGAGCAGTTCTTC; CDR3: CASRGDRTRSEQFF
V: TRBV9; size: .; J: TRBJ1-3; D: .; DNA: TGTGCCAGCAGCACCTCCCAGGGGAGCTCTGGAAACACCATATATTTT; CDR3: CASSTSQGSSGNTIYF
V: TRBV3-1/TRBV3-2; size: .; J: TRBJ2-1; D: TRBD2; DNA: TGTGCCAGCAGCCAAGATTCGGGGGCTAGCGGGGACAATGAGCAGTTCTTC; CDR3: CASSQDSGASGDNEQFF
V: TRBV19; size: .; J: TRBJ1-2; D: .; DNA: TGTGCCAGTAGTCCCTGGGGGAACTATGGCTACACCTTC; CDR3: CASSPWGNYGYTF
V: TRBV5-1; size: .; J: TRBJ1-5; D: TRBD1; DNA: TGCGCCAGCAGCATAGATGGACAGGGCAATCAGCCCCAGCATTTT; CDR3: CASSIDGQGNQPQHF
V: TRBV28; size: .; J: TRBJ1-2; D: TRBD1; DNA: TGTGCCAGCACCCTACCCGGACAGGGTGGGGGAGGCTACACCTTC; CDR3: CASTLPGQGGGGYTF
V: TRBV18; size: once; J: TRBJ2-7; D: .; DNA: TGTGCCAGCTCACCTCCTGGCGGAAGCTCCTACGAGCAGTACTTC; CDR3: CASSPPGGSSYEQYF